A selection of T cell receptor beta chains follows, all from one sample in a study of cytomegalovirus exposure and HLA in healthy donors. Profiled with immunoSEQ multiplex PCR; TCRdb holds only in-frame clones, not every one. The data hold about 130,000 clones, with around 90% observed a single time. Sequenced sample: PBMCs. The receptors shown here come from a woman aged 25 to 45 in good health and CMV-seropositive. CDR3s include the opening cysteine and the closing phenylalanine or tryptophan. D genes are given only for firm matches. Not all rows give a size; the values are once, few, many and, for expanded clones, a class.

J gene,D gene,V gene,clone size,CDR3 protein,CDR3 DNA
TRBJ2-7,TRBD1,TRBV11-2,-,CASSRDREYSYEQYF,TGTGCCAGCAGCAGGGACAGGGAGTATTCTTACGAGCAGTACTTC
TRBJ2-1,-,TRBV9,-,CASSVGTLHNEQFF,TGTGCCAGCAGCGTAGGGACACTTCACAATGAGCAGTTCTTC
TRBJ2-1,-,TRBV25-1,-,CASSRLGPYNEQFF,TGTGCCAGCAGCCGACTAGGTCCATACAATGAGCAGTTCTTC
TRBJ2-3,-,TRBV5-1,-,CASSEGATRTDTQYF,TGCGCCAGCAGCGAAGGGGCTACCCGCACAGATACGCAGTATTTT
TRBJ2-7,-,TRBV29-1,-,CSVKTVGEQYF,TGCAGCGTTAAGACAGTGGGGGAGCAGTACTTC
TRBJ2-3,-,TRBV15,-,CATSNLPHGTSTDTQYF,TGTGCCACCAGCAACCTCCCACACGGGACTAGCACAGATACGCAGTATTTT
TRBJ2-7,TRBD1,TRBV28,-,CASRDRGSYEQYF,TGTGCCAGCCGGGACAGAGGCTCCTACGAGCAGTACTTC
TRBJ1-1,TRBD1,TRBV5-1,-,CASSFLQGLTEAFF,TGCGCCAGCAGCTTTCTACAGGGGCTGACTGAAGCTTTCTTT
TRBJ2-1,-,TRBV7-2,-,CASSPDSYNEQFF,TGTGCCAGCAGTCCCGACAGCTACAATGAGCAGTTCTTC
TRBJ1-5,TRBD1,TRBV18,-,CASSPDRQNRPQHF,TGTGCCAGCTCACCGGACAGGCAGAATCGGCCCCAGCATTTT
TRBJ1-4,-,TRBV28,-,CASSLSLIRTHDPRANEKLFF,TGTGCCAGCAGTTTATCCCTGATTCGGACACACGATCCCAGAGCTAATGAAAAACTGTTTTTT
TRBJ2-1,-,TRBV5-1,-,CASSFRYSSYNEQFF,TGCGCCAGCAGCTTTCGGTACAGCTCCTACAATGAGCAGTTCTTC
TRBJ2-7,-,TRBV6-1,-,CASALTGLGEQYF,TGTGCCAGCGCCCTGACAGGTCTAGGCGAGCAGTACTTC
TRBJ1-3,TRBD1,TRBV9,-,CASRGQGTGNTIYF,TGTGCCAGTAGGGGACAGGGCACTGGAAACACCATATATTTT
TRBJ2-7,-,TRBV7-9,-,CASSFAGGTSPSSYEQYF,TGTGCCAGCAGCTTTGCGGGCGGGACGAGCCCAAGCTCCTACGAGCAGTACTTC
TRBJ2-1,-,TRBV7-2,-,CASSLGLGGVSSYNEQFF,TGTGCCAGCAGCTTAGGGCTCGGCGGGGTAAGCTCCTACAATGAGCAGTTCTTC
TRBJ1-1,-,TRBV5-6,-,CASSLNREAEAFF,TGTGCCAGCAGCTTGAACAGGGAAGCAGAAGCTTTCTTT
TRBJ2-3,-,TRBV27,-,CASSLRPSTDTQYF,TGTGCCAGCAGTTTACGTCCTAGCACAGATACGCAGTATTTT
TRBJ2-5,-,TRBV5-4,-,CASSPRQSGETQYF,TGTGCCAGCAGCCCGCGGCAGTCCGGGGAGACCCAGTACTTC
TRBJ2-7,-,TRBV27,-,CASRGIGKGTYEQYF,TGTGCCAGCAGGGGGATAGGGAAGGGGACCTACGAGCAGTACTTC
TRBJ2-5,TRBD2,TRBV25-1,-,CASSDPGTSGSRETQYF,TGTGCCAGCAGTGACCCCGGGACTAGCGGCTCTAGGGAGACCCAGTACTTC
TRBJ2-5,-,TRBV28,-,CASSLGWETQYF,TGTGCCAGCAGTTTAGGCTGGGAGACCCAGTACTTC
TRBJ1-1,TRBD1,TRBV28,few,CASSLLDRGSAEAFF,TGTGCCAGCAGTTTATTGGACAGGGGTTCGGCTGAAGCTTTCTTT
TRBJ1-2,-,TRBV7-9,-,CASSLDNTVLEGYTF,TGTGCCAGCAGCTTAGATAACACAGTTTTAGAGGGCTACACCTTC
TRBJ2-2,TRBD2,TRBV7-3,-,CASSSSPGGITGELFF,TGTGCCAGCAGCTCATCACCGGGGGGGATCACCGGGGAGCTGTTTTTT
TRBJ1-1,TRBD1,TRBV4-1,-,CASSQQDRGEAFF,TGCGCCAGCAGCCAACAGGACAGGGGAGAAGCTTTCTTT
TRBJ2-5,TRBD1,TRBV9,-,CASSLLGTVGETQYF,TGTGCCAGCAGCTTGCTTGGGACAGTGGGTGAGACCCAGTACTTC
TRBJ2-5,-,TRBV28,once,CASSPVRGWEETQYF,TGTGCCAGCAGTCCAGTGAGGGGGTGGGAAGAGACCCAGTACTTC
TRBJ2-3,TRBD2,TRBV6-1,-,CASSAGLAGVGDTQYF,TGTGCCAGCAGTGCGGGACTAGCGGGAGTGGGAGATACGCAGTATTTT
TRBJ1-2,TRBD1,TRBV18,-,CASSPPTGGAYGYTF,TGTGCCAGCTCACCTCCGACAGGGGGCGCCTATGGCTACACCTTC
TRBJ2-7,TRBD1,TRBV2,-,CASIYRGQSYEQYF,TGTGCCAGCATATACAGGGGTCAGTCCTACGAGCAGTACTTC
TRBJ1-3,-,TRBV28,-,CASSQPGGLGNTIYF,TGTGCCAGCAGCCAGCCGGGGGGGCTCGGAAACACCATATATTTT
TRBJ1-6,-,TRBV28,-,CASSLVSYNSPLHF,TGTGCCAGCAGTTTGGTCAGTTATAATTCACCCCTCCACTTT
TRBJ2-1,TRBD2,TRBV5-1,once,CASSPKATGRAKYNEQFF,TGCGCCAGCAGCCCCAAAGCCACCGGGAGGGCCAAGTACAATGAGCAGTTCTTC
TRBJ2-7,TRBD1,TRBV7-6,-,CASSLGQGRTYEQYF,TGTGCCAGCAGCCTCGGACAGGGGCGCACCTACGAGCAGTACTTC
TRBJ1-2,-,TRBV5-1,-,CASSLGAGANYGYTF,TGCGCCAGCAGCTTGGGGGCAGGGGCTAACTATGGCTACACCTTC
TRBJ2-2,TRBD2,TRBV18,-,CASSLGAGSTGELFF,TGTGCCAGCTCACTGGGAGCGGGAAGCACCGGGGAGCTGTTTTTT
TRBJ2-3,TRBD1,TRBV9,few,CASSVATGQGSWTDTQYF,TGTGCCAGCAGCGTAGCTACGGGACAGGGGAGTTGGACAGATACGCAGTATTTT
TRBJ2-5,-,TRBV5-1,-,CASSEQGTQYF,TGCGCCAGCAGCGAGCAGGGAACCCAGTACTTC
TRBJ2-7,-,TRBV4-2,-,CASSQATRLSQGGNEQYF,TGTGCCAGCAGCCAAGCCACTCGGTTAAGTCAGGGGGGCAACGAGCAGTACTTC
TRBJ1-1,TRBD1,TRBV5-6,-,CASSFDRAEAFF,TGTGCCAGCAGCTTCGACAGGGCTGAAGCTTTCTTT
TRBJ2-1,TRBD2,TRBV7-6,many,CASSLAFSGGNEQFF,TGTGCCAGCAGCTTAGCCTTTTCGGGGGGCAATGAGCAGTTCTTC
TRBJ2-1,-,TRBV9,-,CASSVGTASYNEQFF,TGTGCCAGCAGCGTAGGGACAGCCTCCTACAATGAGCAGTTCTTC
TRBJ2-3,TRBD2,TRBV4-1,-,CASSQVTSGGPLTDTQYF,TGCGCCAGCAGCCAAGTAACTAGCGGGGGGCCCCTCACAGATACGCAGTATTTT
TRBJ2-1,TRBD2,TRBV6-5,-,CASSWTSGTYNEQFF,TGTGCCAGCAGTTGGACTAGCGGAACCTACAATGAGCAGTTCTTC
TRBJ2-7,TRBD2,TRBV7-8,-,CASSSTSGGLSYEQYF,TGTGCCAGCAGCTCGACTAGCGGGGGGCTTTCCTACGAGCAGTACTTC
TRBJ1-5,-,TRBV5-1,-,CASSTGDRPNQPQHF,TGCGCCAGCAGCACGGGGGACCGCCCCAATCAGCCCCAGCATTTT
TRBJ2-3,TRBD2,TRBV2,-,CASTGTSVSTDTQYF,TGTGCCAGCACGGGGACTAGCGTAAGCACAGATACGCAGTATTTT
TRBJ2-3,-,TRBV1,-,CTSSQEELAGGSTQYF,TGCACCAGCAGCCAAGAGGAACTAGCGGGGGGGAGTACGCAGTATTTT
TRBJ1-1,TRBD1,TRBV7-8,-,CASSSRYPGQGSTEAFF,TGTGCCAGCAGCTCCAGATATCCGGGACAGGGGAGCACTGAAGCTTTCTTT
TRBJ1-1,TRBD1,TRBV28,-,CASADRTTEAFF,TGTGCCAGCGCGGACAGGACCACTGAAGCTTTCTTT
TRBJ2-7,TRBD2,TRBV5-1,-,CASSPGTSGTEQYF,TGCGCCAGCAGCCCCGGGACTAGTGGTACGGAGCAGTACTTC
TRBJ1-5,TRBD1,TRBV5-1,once,CASSIGTGNQPQHF,TGCGCCAGCAGCATAGGGACAGGCAATCAGCCCCAGCATTTT